Following are 16 T cell receptor beta chains from one sample sequenced in a study of post-analysis software for immune sequencing data. Overall study results and limits: Roughly 5 TRBV segments occurring more often in patients than controls included TRBV5-6, TRBV5-1 and TRBV20-1.

Carried by the TCR beta cDNA libraries were unique molecular identifiers. TCRdb processed the PCR reads anew with MiXCR; each CDR3 protein has one entry. The sample lists over 700,000 distinct CDR3 sequences, around 27% occurring once. These receptors have no identified antigens. Sequencing was performed on blood. The receptors come from a girl aged 5 to 17 with multiple sclerosis.

Ten or more counts support this clonotype. J is TRBJ2-3 and V is TRBV10-3, with 10 bases lining up with TRBD1. The CDR3 contains 15 residues. CDR1 ENHRY and CDR2 SYGVKD come from the germline V gene. J gave up 9 bases and V 2 bases, and 8 bases lay outside the gene matches. CDR3 sequence: CAISETIGQGGTQYF. Here the CDR3 DNA reads TGTGCCATCAGTGAGACGATCGGACAGGGGGGGACGCAGTATTTT.

This clonotype was recorded a few times. This chain links TRBV5-1 with TRBJ1-1; D is ambiguous. In germline, CDR1 is SGHRS, CDR2 YFSETQ. V was cut by 3 bases and J by 5 bases, with 11 bases left in between. The CDR3 extends over 13 amino acids. The CDR3 loop is CASSSGRGTEAFF. The CDR3 DNA sequence: TGCGCCAGCAGCTCCGGCCGCGGGACTGAAGCTTTCTTT.

This clonotype came up a few times. This chain joins TRBV9 and TRBJ2-6; D is perhaps TRBD1 or TRBD2 (5 bases each). Germline values: CDR1 SGDLS, CDR2 YYNGEE. V was clipped by 0 bases and J by 4 bases, with 8 bases between them. CDR3 length equals 15 residues. The CDR3 DNA sequence: TGTGCCAGCAGCGTAGTGGGGGTCGGGGCCAACGTCCTGACTTTC. This sequence encodes CASSVVGVGANVLTF.

The chain uses TRBV20-1 and TRBJ2-5; TRBD1 matches 7 bases. The length of the CDR3 is 13 residues. Germline loops: CDR1 DFQATT, CDR2 SNEGSKA (reference sequence). Germline trimming cut 5 bases from V and 5 bases from J; bases unmatched to any gene: 8. CDR3 DNA: TGCAGTGCTGTCGTGCAGGGGGTGGAGACCCAGTACTTC. Translated, it gives CSAVVQGVETQYF.

This clonotype was observed a few times. The chain combines TRBV20-1 with TRBJ1-1; D call uncertain. Germline CDR1 DFQATT, CDR2 SNEGSKA (reference sequence). The CDR3 has 12 residues. The V gene lost 5 bases and the J gene lost 1 base, with 8 bases spanning the gap. This CDR3 is CSAELGNTEAFF. Written as DNA, the CDR3 is TGCAGTGCTGAGCTGGGGAACACTGAAGCTTTCTTT.

This chain links TRBV6-5 with TRBJ2-3; D gene ambiguous. Germline V gene sequence: CDR1 MNHEY, CDR2 SVGAGI. V lost 1 base and J lost 0, with 11 bases in between. The CDR3 is 16 residues long. The CDR3 nucleotides are TGTGCCAGCAGTTACTTTGGCGGACCTAGCACAGATACGCAGTATTTT. This codes for CASSYFGGPSTDTQYF.

The gene calls are TRBV28 and TRBJ1-4, with TRBD1 matching 7 bases. V shed 5 bases and J 8 bases; nucleotides not matched to a gene: 5. The CDR3 totals 13 residues. Germline-derived CDR1 and CDR2 are MDHEN and SYDVKM. The CDR3 spells CASSAGTAEKLFF. The DNA for the CDR3 is TGTGCCAGCAGTGCCGGGACAGCCGAAAAACTGTTTTTT. Complete variable domain (other parts from reference TRBV28 and TRBJ1-4): DVKVTQSSRYLVKRTGEKVFLECVQDMDHENMFWYRQDPGLGLRLIYFSYDVKMKEKGDIPEGYSVSREKKERFSLILESASTNQTSMYLCASSAGTAEKLFFGSGTQLSVL.

This clonotype has only a few counts. This sequence joins TRBV6-6 and TRBJ2-1; D ambiguous. CDR1 is MNHNY and CDR2 is SVGAGI in the germline V gene (reference sequence). There are 17 residues in the CDR3. V gave up 6 bases and J gave up 8 bases, with 26 bases separating them. CDR3 bases: TGTGCCAGCAGACAACTTGATGGATTTCTCGTCCCCGATGAGCAGTTCTTC. Translating gives CASRQLDGFLVPDEQFF.

Only a few counts were recorded for this clonotype. The rearrangement uses TRBV20-1 and TRBJ1-1, with D unclear. Germline loops: CDR1 DFQATT, CDR2 SNEGSKA (reference sequence). V shed 4 bases and J shed 3 bases, with 9 bases lying between them. The CDR3 extends over 12 amino acids. DNA of the CDR3: TGCAGTGCTATGCGGACGGACACTGAAGCTTTCTTT. Residues: CSAMRTDTEAFF.

The chain links TRBV28 to TRBJ1-5, with a tentative D call TRBD1 (5 bases). The V end was cut by 6 bases, the J end by 1 base, with 13 bases between. The CDR3 has 15 residues. The germline V gene has CDR1 MDHEN and CDR2 SYDVKM. The CDR3, as DNA: TGTGCCAGCAGCCCGGGGGGGAGCAGCAATCAGCCCCAGCATTTT. Translating it yields CASSPGGSSNQPQHF. Combining the CDR3 with reference TRBV28 and TRBJ1-5 gives the whole variable domain DVKVTQSSRYLVKRTGEKVFLECVQDMDHENMFWYRQDPGLGLRLIYFSYDVKMKEKGDIPEGYSVSREKKERFSLILESASTNQTSMYLCASSPGGSSNQPQHFGDGTRLSIL.

This clonotype has just a few counts. CDR3 residues: CSARNRPTSKNIQYF. In nucleotides, the CDR3 is TGCAGTGCTAGAAACCGACCGACGTCCAAAAACATTCAGTACTTC. The chain couples TRBV20-1 to TRBJ2-4; no clear D gene. Germline V gene sequence: CDR1 DFQATT, CDR2 SNEGSKA (reference sequence). V was shortened by 2 bases and J by 2 bases, with 13 bases between the two germline ends. The CDR3 covers 15 residues.

About this clonotype itself: Because the CDR3 is missing its conserved closing phenylalanine or tryptophan, this is likely a read error. The CDR3 spells CASRTGQMNTEAFS. The CDR3 nucleotides are TGTGCCAGCAGAACCGGACAGATGAACACTGAAGCTTTCTCT. The rearrangement uses TRBV6-6 and TRBJ1-1; D may be TRBD1 (6 bases). V lost 6 bases and J lost 0, with 11 bases in between. The CDR3 contains 14 residues. CDR1 is MNHNY and CDR2 is SVGAGI in the germline V gene (reference sequence).

This clonotype was detected only a few times. The CDR3 reads CASSGREGTYEQYF. For the CDR3, the DNA is TGTGCCAGCAGCGGGAGGGAGGGAACCTACGAGCAGTACTTC. The chain links TRBV9 to TRBJ2-7; 7 bases map to TRBD2. The CDR3 spans 14 residues. V was clipped by 3 bases and J by 2 bases; unmatched bases: 5. CDR1 SGDLS and CDR2 YYNGEE come from the germline V gene.

This rearrangement joins TRBV28 to TRBJ2-5; TRBD1 might be the D (6 bases). Near its end, the DNA agrees better with TRBJ2-1, so the J call may be wrong. The CDR3 is 16 amino acids. Germline V gene sequence: CDR1 MDHEN, CDR2 SYDVKM. DNA of the CDR3: TGTGCCAGCACTCCACCCCTACGATACAGGGAAGAGACCCAGTTCTTC. Its translation is CASTPPLRYREETQFF.

This clonotype was seen only a few times. The genes are TRBV6-1 and TRBJ2-5, with TRBD2 matching over 7 bases. The CDR3 sequence is 14 residues long. Losses at the gene ends were 6 bases for V and 5 bases for J; bases not matched to a gene: 9. Germline V gene sequence: CDR1 MNHNS, CDR2 SASEGT. CDR3 loop: CASRWTGGGETQYF. In nucleotides, the CDR3 is TGTGCCAGCAGGTGGACGGGGGGAGGTGAGACCCAGTACTTC.

With regard to this clonotype: The junction shows a germline mismatch at one end, possibly a read error. The chain links TRBV3-1 to TRBJ1-2; D gene uncertain. The CDR3 has 12 amino acids. Germline CDR1 reads LGHDT; CDR2 reads YNNKEL (reference sequence). The CDR3 sequence is CVSSHGNYGYTF. The CDR3 nucleotides are TGTGTCAGCAGCCACGGTAACTATGGCTACACCTTC. The whole variable domain, remainder taken from reference TRBV3-1 and TRBJ1-2, is DTAVSQTPKYLVTQMGNDKSIKCEQNLGHDTMYWYKQDSKKFLKIMFSYNNKELIINETVPNRFSPKSPDKAHLNLHINSLELGDSAVYFCVSSHGNYGYTFGSGTRLTVV.